Below are 3 T cell receptor beta chains sequenced from a single sample in a study of beta chain features in type 1 diabetes. Sequencing targeted expressed TCRB transcripts, as all isolated RNA had been reverse transcribed. Using immunoSEQ multiplex PCR, the repertoire was profiled, and TCRdb retains in-frame clones only, with some absent. The sample contains about half a million clones, 11% of which appear only once. The sample consisted of naive CD4+ T cells from blood. The receptors come from a woman between 18 and 30 years old in good health.

This clone appeared a few times. This rearrangement joins TRBV10-3 to TRBJ1-2, with 10 positions matching TRBD1. The CDR3 has 13 amino acids. In germline, CDR1 is ENHRY, CDR2 SYGVKD. The trim removed 5 bases at V and 6 bases at J, leaving 3 bases unmatched. The CDR3 nucleotides are TGTGCCATCAGTCCCGGGACAGGGGATGGCTACACCTTC. Translated, it gives CAISPGTGDGYTF.

This chain connects TRBV2 to TRBJ2-1; D is uncertain. The CDR3 is made up of 13 amino acids. V was trimmed by 4 bases and J by 8 bases, leaving 12 bases between them. Germline CDR1 SNHLY, CDR2 FYNNEI. The CDR3 region has the DNA TGTGCCAGCAGTGGCATACCTAGGGATGAGCAGTTCTTC. Amino acids: CASSGIPRDEQFF.

This clone was observed a few times. The genes are TRBV29-1 and TRBJ2-1; 9 bases map to TRBD1. The CDR3 has 15 amino acids. Germline trimming cut 5 bases from V and 6 bases from J; bases unmatched to any gene: 11. Germline-derived CDR1 and CDR2 are SQVTM and ANQGSEA. The CDR3 sequence: CSVPGGGQGTNEQFF. The CDR3 DNA reads as TGCAGCGTTCCCGGTGGGGGACAGGGAACCAATGAGCAGTTCTTC.